The 27 T cell receptor beta chains presented below share a single source sample, sequenced in a study of OX40 agonist ivuxolimab in advanced cancers. Assay: immunoSEQ multiplex PCR; the TCRdb copy retains only in-frame clones and omits some. The table has 65,000 to 95,000 clones, around nine tenths seen once. The sample was CD4+ or CD8+ T cells sorted from blood, taken in a trial of the OX40 agonist ivuxolimab. These receptors all come from an adult with an advanced solid tumor such as melanoma, head and neck, liver or kidney cancer.

The chain combines TRBV15 with TRBJ2-3; 7 bases align to TRBD2. Germline CDR1 LNHNV, CDR2 YYDKDF (reference sequence). V shed 1 base and J 3 bases; nucleotides not matched to a gene: 7. The CDR3 sequence is 16 residues long. This CDR3 is CATSRAVGGPTDTQYF. CDR3 coding DNA: TGTGCCACCAGCAGAGCAGTGGGAGGGCCGACAGATACGCAGTATTTT.

About this clone itself: Other DNA sequences in this specimen translate into the identical CDR3. CDR3 nucleotide sequence: TGCGCCAGCAGCCTTGACCGTACCTACGAGCAGTACTTC. This translates into CASSLDRTYEQYF. This sequence joins TRBV5-1 and TRBJ2-7; D not certain. The CDR3 consists of 13 residues. The V end lost 4 bases, the J end lost 2 bases, and 10 bases lay between the germline ends. Germline assignment: CDR1 SGHRS and CDR2 YFSETQ. The full variable domain, in which reference TRBV5-1 and TRBJ2-7 provide the parts outside the CDR3, is KAGVTQTPRYLIKTRGQQVTLSCSPISGHRSVSWYQQTPGQGLQFLFEYFSETQRNKGNFPGRFSGRQFSNSRSEMNVSTLELGDSALYLCASSLDRTYEQYFGPGTRLTVT.

This chain uses TRBV7-2 with TRBJ1-4, with TRBD1 identical over 9 bases. The germline V gene encodes CDR1 SGHTA and CDR2 FQGNSA. The ends lost 6 bases at V and 4 bases at J; junction bases unmatched: 6. The CDR3 contains 15 residues. CDR3 DNA sequence: TGTGCCAGCAGTCGACAGGACAGGGGTAATGAAAAACTGTTTTTT. It specifies CASSRQDRGNEKLFF.

V gene TRBV6-5 combines with J gene TRBJ1-1; D is uncertain. V was cut by 8 bases and J by 0 bases, with 10 bases left in between. The CDR3 length is 13 residues. Germline assignment: CDR1 MNHEY and CDR2 SVGAGI. The CDR3 bases are TGTGCCAGCCGCCTACAAATGAACACTGAAGCTTTCTTT. Its protein product is CASRLQMNTEAFF.

This chain uses TRBV27 with TRBJ2-7, with D perhaps matching TRBD2 (6 bases). Trimming pared 0 bases from V and 1 base from J, leaving 13 bases between. The CDR3 contains 16 residues. CDR1 and CDR2 (germline): MNHEY, SMNVEV (reference sequence). CDR3 in DNA: TGTGCCAGCAGTTTATCACTCGGGACTGTATCCTACGAGCAGTACTTC. This translates into CASSLSLGTVSYEQYF.

This chain joins TRBV9 and TRBJ2-5; 9 bases align to TRBD2. V shed 7 bases and J 4 bases; nucleotides not matched to a gene: 2. This CDR3 has 12 amino acids. From germline, CDR1 is SGDLS and CDR2 YYNGEE. The CDR3 DNA reads as TGTGCCAGCGGTAGCGGGAGAGAGACCCAGTACTTC. Translation: CASGSGRETQYF.

The rearrangement joins TRBV6-5 to TRBJ2-2; unclear D gene. The CDR3 consists of 14 residues. Trimming removed 0 bases at V and 4 bases at J, with 6 bases between. From germline, CDR1 is MNHEY and CDR2 SVGAGI. CDR3 residues: CASSYSWGTGELFF. CDR3 DNA: TGTGCCAGCAGTTACTCGTGGGGCACCGGGGAGCTGTTTTTT.

V and J are TRBV30 and TRBJ1-5; maybe TRBD1 (5 bases). Trimming cost V 2 bases and J 1 base, with 9 bases left between them. CDR3 length: 14 residues. The germline V gene has CDR1 GTSNPN and CDR2 SVGIG (reference sequence). CDR3 in DNA: TGTGCCTGGAGTTCGGGGGTAAGCAATCAGCCCCAGCATTTT. Protein: CAWSSGVSNQPQHF.

This clone was detected once. The chain uses TRBV18 and TRBJ2-1, with 10 bases that match TRBD1. CDR1 is KGHSH, CDR2 LQKENI, per germline. The CDR3 covers 15 residues. The junction had 4 bases not matched to a gene; V was cut back by 1 base and J by 7 bases. In nucleotides, the CDR3 is TGTGCCAGCTCACCACTGACAGGGGGCTTAAATGAGCAGTTCTTC. Translating gives CASSPLTGGLNEQFF.

V is TRBV7-2 and J is TRBJ1-4; 7 bases map to TRBD1. From germline, CDR1 is SGHTA and CDR2 FQGNSA. V lost 2 bases and J lost 7; bases outside the gene matches: 4. This CDR3 has 14 amino acids. The CDR3 loop reads CASSLFQGGEKLFF. In DNA, the CDR3 is TGTGCCAGCAGCTTATTCCAGGGGGGTGAAAAACTGTTTTTT.

The chain joins TRBV7-2 to TRBJ2-7, with D maybe TRBD2 (7 bases). Germline loops: CDR1 SGHTA, CDR2 FQGNSA. The V and J ends lost 5 bases and 3 bases respectively, with 14 bases between them. The CDR3 has 14 residues. Here the CDR3 reads CASSTRGGLYEQYF. The CDR3 DNA reads as TGTGCCAGCAGCACAAGGGGGGGCCTCTACGAGCAGTACTTC.

The V gene is TRBV5-4, the J gene TRBJ1-3; possible D gene TRBD1, 5 bases. V lost 3 bases, J lost 4 bases, and 14 bases lay in between. Germline V gene lookup returns CDR1 SGHNT and CDR2 YYREEE (reference sequence). There are 15 residues in the CDR3. CDR3 in amino acids: CASSSGVGDGNTIYF. Written as DNA, the CDR3 is TGTGCCAGCAGCTCTGGTGTAGGGGACGGAAACACCATATATTTT.

This CDR3 reads CASSLRGPSTDTQYF. The CDR3 DNA follows: TGTGCCAGCAGCTTACGCGGGCCTAGCACAGATACGCAGTATTTT. This chain links TRBV7-3 with TRBJ2-3; tentatively, D is TRBD2 (5 bases). V gave up 2 bases and J gave up 0 bases, with 9 bases separating them. From germline, CDR1 is SGHTA and CDR2 FQGTGA. The CDR3 spans 15 residues.

The chain recombines TRBV9 with TRBJ2-2; no reliable D call. CDR1 SGDLS and CDR2 YYNGEE come from the germline V gene. CDR3 length equals 14 residues. Trimming pared 5 bases from V and 0 bases from J, leaving 8 bases between. The CDR3 DNA reads TGTGCCAGCAGGGGCCGCTCGAACACCGGGGAGCTGTTTTTT. It codes for CASRGRSNTGELFF.

This chain uses TRBV7-3 with TRBJ1-1, with D perhaps matching TRBD1 (5 bases). The V gene's germline CDR1 is SGHTA and CDR2 FQGTGA. The CDR3 spans 14 residues. V gave up 5 bases and J gave up 2 bases, with 12 bases separating them. This chain's CDR3 is CASSLTGDNTEAFF. CDR3 sequence (DNA): TGTGCCAGCAGCCTGACGGGGGACAACACTGAAGCTTTCTTT.

The chain's CDR3 is CASSLPGTGGYEQYF. CDR3 nucleotides: TGTGCCAGCAGCTTGCCCGGGACAGGGGGGTACGAGCAGTACTTC. The chain links TRBV5-6 to TRBJ2-7; 11 nucleotides align to TRBD1. V lost 1 base and J lost 4; bases outside the gene matches: 4. The CDR3 is made up of 15 amino acids. CDR1 is SGHDT and CDR2 is YYEEEE in the germline V gene.

This chain uses TRBV5-4 with TRBJ2-5, with no clear D. The closer fit of TRBJ2-7 to the DNA end suggests the J call may be wrong. Germline V gene sequence: CDR1 SGHNT, CDR2 YYREEE (reference sequence). CDR3 size: 14 residues. Here the CDR3 DNA reads TGTGCCAGCAGCTTGTATGGAAAGACCTACGAGCAGTACTTC. Protein product: CASSLYGKTYEQYF.

V usage is TRBV10-3 and J usage is TRBJ1-1, with a weak D call TRBD1 (5 bases). Per the germline V gene, CDR1 is ENHRY and CDR2 is SYGVKD. This CDR3 comprises 13 residues. V dropped 6 bases and J dropped 4 bases, with 12 bases sitting between them. DNA for the CDR3: TGTGCCATCAGAGACGATAGGGGCACTGAAGCTTTCTTT. Protein sequence: CAIRDDRGTEAFF.

J is TRBJ2-7 and V is TRBV20-1; D uncertain. The CDR3 consists of 11 residues. Germline V CDR1 and CDR2: DFQATT, SNEGSKA (reference sequence). Trimming removed 5 bases at V and 3 bases at J, with 8 bases between. CDR3 bases: TGCAGTGCTCTTAGGGACTACGAGCAGTACTTC. This gives the protein CSALRDYEQYF.

V gene TRBV18 combines with J gene TRBJ1-5; 9 positions match TRBD1. CDR1 and CDR2 (germline): KGHSH, LQKENI. J lost 5 bases, V lost 6 bases, and 5 bases had no gene match. The CDR3 loop spans 14 amino acids. CDR3 loop: CASSRDRGDQPQHF. As DNA, the CDR3 is TGTGCCAGCTCTCGAGACAGGGGGGATCAGCCCCAGCATTTT.

This clone was counted between two and nine times. The chain carries TRBV15 and TRBJ1-3; 8 nucleotides match TRBD1. CDR1 is LNHNV, CDR2 YYDKDF, per germline (reference sequence). The CDR3 totals 14 residues. V dropped 2 bases and J dropped 8; count of bases not matched to a gene: 5. CDR3 in amino acids: CATSRIQGADTIYF. Written as DNA, the CDR3 is TGTGCCACCAGCAGAATCCAGGGGGCAGACACCATATATTTT. The full variable domain, with the rest looked up from reference TRBV15 and TRBJ1-3, is DAMVIQNPRYQVTQFGKPVTLSCSQTLNHNVMYWYQQKSSQAPKLLFHYYDKDFNNEADTPDNFQSRRPNTSFCFLDIRSPGLGDTAMYLCATSRIQGADTIYFGEGSWLTVV.

This clone occurred once. The CDR3 here is CASSLEVSRSGLNNEQFF. The CDR3 DNA follows: TGTGCCAGCAGCTTGGAGGTTAGTCGGTCGGGACTAAACAATGAGCAGTTCTTC. V and J are TRBV5-4 and TRBJ2-1, with TRBD2 identical over 7 bases. Germline lookup yields CDR1 SGHNT and CDR2 YYREEE (reference sequence). This CDR3 is built from 18 residues. The junction had 14 bases not matched to a gene; V was cut back by 0 bases and J by 5 bases.

V is TRBV7-8 and J is TRBJ1-5; 8 bases agree with TRBD1. CDR3 length: 16 amino acids. After removal of 2 bases from V and 1 base from J, the junction contained 4 bases not matched to a gene. The germline CDR1 and CDR2 sequences are SGHVS and FQNEAQ. CDR3 sequence reads: CASSLRTGISNQPQHF. The CDR3 DNA reads as TGTGCCAGCAGCTTACGGACAGGGATAAGCAATCAGCCCCAGCATTTT.

This chain uses TRBV6-5 with TRBJ2-7, with D possibly being TRBD2 (5 bases). The V end was cut by 6 bases, the J end by 5 bases, with 20 bases between. Germline V CDR1 and CDR2: MNHEY, SVGAGI. The CDR3 has 15 residues. The CDR3 spells CASSRRSAGQNEQYF. The CDR3 nucleotides are TGTGCCAGCAGCCGGAGGTCGGCAGGTCAGAACGAGCAGTACTTC.

This chain joins TRBV7-3 and TRBJ1-1; TRBD1 matches at 8 bases. The germline CDR1 and CDR2 sequences are SGHTA and FQGTGA. Trimming cost V 3 bases and J 7 bases; bases outside gene matches: 4. The CDR3 sequence is 13 residues long. The CDR3 DNA follows: TGTGCCAGCAGCTTGAACAGGGGGGGTGAAGCTTTCTTT. Translating gives CASSLNRGGEAFF.

The gene calls are TRBV7-2 and TRBJ1-2; D may be TRBD1 (6 bases). This CDR3 has 15 amino acids. The V end was cut by 5 bases, the J end by 3 bases, with 16 bases between. In germline, CDR1 is SGHTA, CDR2 FQGNSA. CDR3 sequence: CASSARQAAHYGYTF. The CDR3 coding sequence is TGTGCCAGCAGCGCTCGACAGGCGGCTCACTATGGCTACACCTTC.

The table lists this clone with a count of one. This rearrangement joins TRBV5-1 to TRBJ2-3, with 13 bases lining up with TRBD2. Unmatched junction bases numbered 2, after V lost 4 bases and J lost 6 bases. This CDR3 contains 14 residues. Germline assignment: CDR1 SGHRS and CDR2 YFSETQ. The CDR3 loop is CASSMTSGRDTQYF. CDR3 bases: TGCGCCAGCAGCATGACTAGCGGGAGGGATACGCAGTATTTT.